This is a list of T cell receptor beta chains from one sample in a study of CD8 T cells in Susac syndrome. TCRdb itself ran the immunoSEQ multiplex PCR reads through MiXCR, one entry per CDR3 protein. This table has more than 200,000 distinct CDR3 sequences, approximately 90% appearing once. Source material: CD8+ T cells from PBMCs. All receptors come from a human donor with multiple sclerosis. CDR3s include the opening cysteine and the closing phenylalanine or tryptophan. Fields, in order: CDR3 protein, CDR3 DNA, V gene, clone size, D gene, J gene. D genes are given only for firm matches. Not every row has a clone size; where given, it reads once, few, many or a size class.

CDR3: CASSRTGVNYNEQFF; DNA: TGCGCCAGCAGCAGGACAGGGGTGAACTACAATGAGCAGTTCTTC; V: TRBV5-1; size: once; D: TRBD1; J: TRBJ2-1
CDR3: CASSYLDRKRGNTEAFF; DNA: TGTGCCAGCAGTTACCTAGACAGGAAACGGGGGAACACTGAAGCTTTCTTT; V: TRBV12-3/TRBV12-4; size: .; D: .; J: TRBJ1-1
CDR3: CASSVNSNQPQHF; DNA: TGTGCCAGCAGCGTAAATAGCAATCAGCCCCAGCATTTT; V: TRBV12-3/TRBV12-4; size: .; D: .; J: TRBJ1-5
CDR3: CASSLSGTTLYGYTF; DNA: TGTGCCAGCAGTTTATCCGGGACAACTCTCTATGGCTACACCTTC; V: TRBV27; size: .; D: .; J: TRBJ1-2
CDR3: CSVSTEFGRGYEQYF; DNA: TGCAGCGTTTCGACAGAGTTCGGGAGGGGGTACGAGCAGTACTTC; V: TRBV29-1; size: .; D: TRBD2; J: TRBJ2-7
CDR3: CSARGRALNTGELFF; DNA: TGCAGTGCTAGGGGGCGAGCGCTCAACACCGGGGAGCTGTTTTTT; V: TRBV20-1; size: .; D: .; J: TRBJ2-2
CDR3: CAIGAGAPSPLNTGELFF; DNA: TGTGCCATCGGGGCGGGGGCCCCTTCTCCGTTGAACACCGGGGAGCTGTTTTTT; V: TRBV10-3; size: .; D: .; J: TRBJ2-2
CDR3: CASKAGELFF; DNA: TGTGCCAGCAAGGCCGGGGAGCTGTTTTTT; V: TRBV12-3/TRBV12-4; size: .; D: .; J: TRBJ2-2
CDR3: CASSLNRDRDSYEQYF; DNA: TGTGCCAGCAGCCTCAACCGGGACAGGGACTCCTACGAGCAGTACTTC; V: TRBV2; size: .; D: TRBD1; J: TRBJ2-7
CDR3: CASSLGAGGLETQYF; DNA: TGTGCCAGCAGCTTGGGGGCGGGAGGGTTGGAGACCCAGTACTTC; V: TRBV5-4; size: .; D: TRBD2; J: TRBJ2-5
CDR3: CASKAKGRIESTEAFF; DNA: TGTGCCAGCAAAGCAAAGGGGAGGATTGAGAGCACTGAAGCTTTCTTT; V: TRBV7-9; size: once; D: .; J: TRBJ1-1
CDR3: CASRKSGTGASPLHF; DNA: TGTGCCAGCAGGAAATCCGGGACAGGGGCGTCACCCCTCCACTTT; V: TRBV12-3/TRBV12-4; size: .; D: TRBD1; J: TRBJ1-6
CDR3: CASSPGRYGYTF; DNA: TGTGCCAGCAGCCCCGGGAGGTATGGCTACACCTTC; V: TRBV16; size: few; D: .; J: TRBJ1-2
CDR3: CAIPSLAGSYNEQFF; DNA: TGTGCCATCCCCTCGCTAGCGGGATCATACAATGAGCAGTTCTTC; V: TRBV2; size: .; D: TRBD2; J: TRBJ2-1
CDR3: CSVRDRETEAFF; DNA: TGCAGCGTCAGGGACAGGGAAACTGAAGCTTTCTTT; V: TRBV29-1; size: .; D: TRBD1; J: TRBJ1-1